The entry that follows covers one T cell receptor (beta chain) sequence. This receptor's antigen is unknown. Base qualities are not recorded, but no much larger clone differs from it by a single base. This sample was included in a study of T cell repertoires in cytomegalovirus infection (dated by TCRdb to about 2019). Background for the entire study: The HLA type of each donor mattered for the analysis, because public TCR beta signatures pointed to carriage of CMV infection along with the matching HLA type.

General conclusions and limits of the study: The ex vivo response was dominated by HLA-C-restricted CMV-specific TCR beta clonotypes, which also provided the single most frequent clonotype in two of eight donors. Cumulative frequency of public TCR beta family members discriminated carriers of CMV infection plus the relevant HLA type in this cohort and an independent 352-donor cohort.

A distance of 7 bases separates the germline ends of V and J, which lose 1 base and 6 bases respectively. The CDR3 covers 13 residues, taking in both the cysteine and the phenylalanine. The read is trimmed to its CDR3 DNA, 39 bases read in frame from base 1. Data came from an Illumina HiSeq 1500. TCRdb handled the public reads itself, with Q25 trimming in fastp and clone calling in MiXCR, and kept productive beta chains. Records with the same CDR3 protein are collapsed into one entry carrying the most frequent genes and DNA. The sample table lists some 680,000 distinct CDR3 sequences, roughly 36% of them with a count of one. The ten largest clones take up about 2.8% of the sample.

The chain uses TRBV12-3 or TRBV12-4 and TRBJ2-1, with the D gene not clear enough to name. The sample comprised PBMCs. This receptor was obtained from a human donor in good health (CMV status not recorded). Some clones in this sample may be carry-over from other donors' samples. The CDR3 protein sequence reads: CASSLEGLNEQFF. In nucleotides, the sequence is TGTGCCAGCAGTTTAGAAGGGCTCAATGAGCAGTTCTTC.